These T cell receptor beta chains were read from a single sample in a study of shared clonotypes between healthy human individuals. The data were produced by immunoSEQ multiplex PCR, yet TCRdb's version contains in-frame clones alone and is incomplete. Of about 820,000 clones listed, around 92% were seen once; the top ten hold 20% to 30%. Sequencing was carried out using naive CD8+ T cells sorted from blood. These receptors all stem from a young man in good health. Each CDR3 is given with its conserved first and last residue. A D gene is named only where the DNA matches it firmly.

j_gene: TRBJ2-2; d_gene: NA; v_gene: TRBV10-3; CDR3aa: CAIRGNTGELFF; CDR3nt: TGTGCCATCAGGGGGAACACCGGGGAGCTGTTTTTT
j_gene: TRBJ2-7; d_gene: NA; v_gene: TRBV9; CDR3aa: CASSVGFGQGNEQYF; CDR3nt: TGTGCCAGCAGCGTAGGTTTTGGGCAGGGTAACGAGCAGTACTTC
j_gene: TRBJ2-1; d_gene: NA; v_gene: TRBV5-4; CDR3aa: CASRTSGSFNEQFF; CDR3nt: TGTGCCAGTAGAACTAGTGGTAGTTTCAATGAGCAGTTCTTC
j_gene: TRBJ2-7; d_gene: TRBD2; v_gene: TRBV27; CDR3aa: CASSSGLAGYEQYF; CDR3nt: TGTGCCAGCAGTTCCGGACTAGCGGGATACGAGCAGTACTTC
j_gene: TRBJ2-2; d_gene: NA; v_gene: TRBV5-1; CDR3aa: CASTGDFGELFF; CDR3nt: TGCGCCAGCACCGGAGATTTCGGGGAGCTGTTTTTT
j_gene: TRBJ2-5; d_gene: NA; v_gene: TRBV7-7; CDR3aa: CASSLDIPETQYF; CDR3nt: TGTGCCAGCAGCCTCGACATCCCAGAGACCCAGTACTTC
j_gene: TRBJ1-1; d_gene: NA; v_gene: TRBV11-2; CDR3aa: CASSLEVGRTEAFF; CDR3nt: TGTGCCAGCAGCTTAGAGGTGGGGAGGACTGAAGCTTTCTTT
j_gene: TRBJ2-7; d_gene: NA; v_gene: TRBV29-1; CDR3aa: CSVEVGQSSYEQYF; CDR3nt: TGCAGCGTTGAAGTCGGGCAGAGCTCCTACGAGCAGTACTTC
j_gene: TRBJ2-7; d_gene: TRBD2; v_gene: TRBV5-1; CDR3aa: CASSLGLAGGPKSYEQYF; CDR3nt: TGCGCCAGCAGCTTGGGACTAGCGGGAGGGCCAAAGAGCTACGAGCAGTACTTC
j_gene: TRBJ2-3; d_gene: NA; v_gene: TRBV6-4; CDR3aa: CASSDVVGATDTQYF; CDR3nt: TGTGCCAGCAGTGACGTGGTAGGCGCCACAGATACGCAGTATTTT
j_gene: TRBJ2-2; d_gene: TRBD2; v_gene: TRBV29-1; CDR3aa: CSVTGGRETRTGELFF; CDR3nt: TGCAGCGTTACGGGGGGGCGGGAGACGCGAACCGGGGAGCTGTTTTTT
j_gene: TRBJ2-6; d_gene: NA; v_gene: TRBV21-1; CDR3aa: CASSKPRPGTGMTGANVLTF; CDR3nt: TGTGCCAGCAGCAAACCAAGGCCCGGGACAGGGATGACTGGGGCCAACGTCCTGACTTTC
j_gene: TRBJ2-1; d_gene: NA; v_gene: TRBV4-2; CDR3aa: CASSQDTAEQFF; CDR3nt: TGTGCCAGCAGCCAAGATACGGCCGAGCAGTTCTTC
j_gene: TRBJ2-7; d_gene: TRBD1; v_gene: TRBV4-3; CDR3aa: CASSPGTGGFWEQYF; CDR3nt: TGCGCCAGCAGCCCCGGGACAGGGGGCTTTTGGGAGCAGTACTTC
j_gene: TRBJ2-1; d_gene: NA; v_gene: TRBV27; CDR3aa: CASSLFFTGSSYNEQFF; CDR3nt: TGTGCCAGCAGTTTATTCTTTACAGGGAGCTCCTACAATGAGCAGTTCTTC
j_gene: TRBJ2-3; d_gene: NA; v_gene: TRBV7-3; CDR3aa: CASSWTGYSTDTQYF; CDR3nt: TGTGCCAGCAGCTGGACGGGATACAGCACAGATACGCAGTATTTT
j_gene: TRBJ2-1; d_gene: NA; v_gene: TRBV7-6; CDR3aa: CASSPGLASYNEQFF; CDR3nt: TGTGCCAGCAGCCCCGGACTCGCTTCCTACAATGAGCAGTTCTTC
j_gene: TRBJ2-7; d_gene: NA; v_gene: TRBV18; CDR3aa: CASSLRARDYEQYF; CDR3nt: TGTGCCAGCTCACTTAGGGCCAGGGATTACGAGCAGTACTTC
j_gene: TRBJ2-2; d_gene: TRBD1; v_gene: TRBV5-5; CDR3aa: CASSPGQGLLFF; CDR3nt: TGTGCCAGCAGCCCCGGACAGGGTCTGCTGTTTTTT
j_gene: TRBJ1-4; d_gene: NA; v_gene: TRBV15; CDR3aa: CATSSTGSTNEKLFF; CDR3nt: TGTGCCACCAGCAGTACAGGATCAACTAATGAAAAACTGTTTTTT
j_gene: TRBJ2-7; d_gene: TRBD2; v_gene: TRBV5-4; CDR3aa: CASSGSGSYEQYF; CDR3nt: TGTGCCAGCAGCGGTAGCGGGAGCTACGAGCAGTACTTC
j_gene: TRBJ2-7; d_gene: NA; v_gene: TRBV7-6; CDR3aa: CASSLHDSYEQYF; CDR3nt: TGTGCCAGCAGCTTACACGACAGCTACGAGCAGTACTTC
j_gene: TRBJ1-1; d_gene: NA; v_gene: TRBV7-9; CDR3aa: CASMRGKNTEAFF; CDR3nt: TGTGCCAGCATGCGGGGGAAGAACACTGAAGCTTTCTTT